This T cell receptor (delta chain) originates from a study of human gamma delta and Vdelta1 T cells. Notes on the study in general: Acute myeloid leukemia was reportedly broadly targeted by polyclonal Delta One T cells.

TCRdb re-analyzed the PCR reads via CATT. The data hold 5,000 to 6,500 delta-chain clones, with roughly 40% observed a single time. This clone is labeled as medium-sized. What it binds is unknown. V was shortened by 1 base and J by 0 bases, with 21 bases between the two germline ends. The CDR3 runs to 19 residues. Germline CDR1 is TSWWSYY and CDR2 is QGS. The receptor comes from a human donor in good health. The specimen sequenced was Vdelta1 gamma-delta T cells from blood grown in culture (DOT cells). The chain recombines TRDV1 with TRDJ1; tentatively, D is TRDD3 (5 bases). CDR3 nucleotide sequence: TGTGCTCTTGGGGAACCCTGGTGGGGCTCCCGCTCATACACCGATAAACTCATCTTT. This codes for CALGEPWWGSRSYTDKLIF.